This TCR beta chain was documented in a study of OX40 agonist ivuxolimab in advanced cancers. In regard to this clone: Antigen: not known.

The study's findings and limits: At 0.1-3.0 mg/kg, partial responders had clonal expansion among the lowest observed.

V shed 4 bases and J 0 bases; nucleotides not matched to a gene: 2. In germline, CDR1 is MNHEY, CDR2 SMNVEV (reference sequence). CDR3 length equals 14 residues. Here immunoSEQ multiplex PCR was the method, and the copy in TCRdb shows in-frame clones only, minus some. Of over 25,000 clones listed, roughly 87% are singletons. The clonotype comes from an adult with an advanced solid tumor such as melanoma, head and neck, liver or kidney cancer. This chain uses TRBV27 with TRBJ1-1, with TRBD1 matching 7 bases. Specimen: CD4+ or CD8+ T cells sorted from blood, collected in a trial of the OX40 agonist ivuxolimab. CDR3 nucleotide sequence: TGTGCCAGCAGTTCGACAGGGTTGAACACTGAAGCTTTCTTT. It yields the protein CASSSTGLNTEAFF.